The source of this T cell receptor (beta chain) is a study of early T cells in non-severe SARS-CoV-2 infection. A single record per CDR3 protein comes from TCRdb applying MiXCR to the 5' RACE reads. The repertoire holds under 65,000 distinct CDR3 sequences, with around 11% as singletons. Trimming left V 0 bases short and J 1 base short, with 6 bases between. The CDR3 totals 14 residues. CDR1 is LGHDT, CDR2 YNNKEL, per germline (reference sequence). The chain couples TRBV3-1 to TRBJ1-2, with D unresolved. What was sequenced was whole blood. The receptor's source is an adult who was a healthcare worker with PCR-confirmed SARS-CoV-2 infection or an uninfected control (not recorded which). The CDR3 coding sequence is TGTGCCAGCAGCCAAGATGCAGTTAACTATGGCTACACCTTC. Translation: CASSQDAVNYGYTF.